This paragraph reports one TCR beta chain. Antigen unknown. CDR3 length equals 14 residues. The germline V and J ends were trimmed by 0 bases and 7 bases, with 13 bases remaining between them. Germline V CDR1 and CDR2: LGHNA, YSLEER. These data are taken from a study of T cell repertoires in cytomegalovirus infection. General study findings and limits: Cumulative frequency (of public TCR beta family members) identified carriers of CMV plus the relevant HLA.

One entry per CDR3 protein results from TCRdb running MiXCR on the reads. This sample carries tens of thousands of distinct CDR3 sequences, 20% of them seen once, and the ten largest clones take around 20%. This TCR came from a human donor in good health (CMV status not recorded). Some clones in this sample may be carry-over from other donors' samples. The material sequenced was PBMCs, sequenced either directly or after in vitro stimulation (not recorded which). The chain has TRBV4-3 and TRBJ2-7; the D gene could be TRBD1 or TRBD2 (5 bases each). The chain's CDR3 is CASSQDREGEEQYF. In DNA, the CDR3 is TGCGCCAGCAGCCAAGATCGGGAAGGGGAAGAGCAGTACTTC.